This entry concerns a single T cell receptor (beta chain). V lost 3 bases and J 6 bases, leaving 15 bases between the germline ends. The germline gives CDR1 LNHDA, CDR2 SQIVND (reference sequence). The CDR3 loop spans 14 amino acids. Profiled with immunoSEQ multiplex PCR; TCRdb holds only in-frame clones, not every one. Of around 9,000 clones listed, roughly 89% are singletons. The data derive from a study of technical replicates of blood from four donors. The receptor was isolated from a human donor in good health. The chain combines TRBV19 with TRBJ2-7; a weak D match, TRBD1 (6 bases). Sequenced material: PBMCs. Here the CDR3 DNA reads TGTGCCAGTAGTATCGCTTGGACAGTTCCCGAGCAGTACTTC. As protein: CASSIAWTVPEQYF.